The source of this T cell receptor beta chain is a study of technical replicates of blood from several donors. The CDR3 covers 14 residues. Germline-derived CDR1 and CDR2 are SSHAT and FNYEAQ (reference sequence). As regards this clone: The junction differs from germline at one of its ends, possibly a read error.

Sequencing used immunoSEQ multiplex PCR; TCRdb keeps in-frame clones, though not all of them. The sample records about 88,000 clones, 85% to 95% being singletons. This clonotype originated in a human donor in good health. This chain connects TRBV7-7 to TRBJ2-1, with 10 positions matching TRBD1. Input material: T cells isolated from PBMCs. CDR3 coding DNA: TGTGCTAGCAGCTCGGGACAGGGGATCGATGAGCAGTTCTTC. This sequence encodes CASSSGQGIDEQFF.